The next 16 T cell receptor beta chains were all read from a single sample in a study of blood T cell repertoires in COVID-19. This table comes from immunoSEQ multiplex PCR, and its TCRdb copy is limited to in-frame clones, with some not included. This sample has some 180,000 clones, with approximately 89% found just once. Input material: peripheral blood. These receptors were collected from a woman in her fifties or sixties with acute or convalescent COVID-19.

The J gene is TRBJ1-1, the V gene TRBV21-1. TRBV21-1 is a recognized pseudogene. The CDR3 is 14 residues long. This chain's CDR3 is CASGVSGWATEAFF. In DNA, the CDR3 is TGTGCCAGCGGCGTGTCGGGGTGGGCCACTGAAGCTTTCTTT.

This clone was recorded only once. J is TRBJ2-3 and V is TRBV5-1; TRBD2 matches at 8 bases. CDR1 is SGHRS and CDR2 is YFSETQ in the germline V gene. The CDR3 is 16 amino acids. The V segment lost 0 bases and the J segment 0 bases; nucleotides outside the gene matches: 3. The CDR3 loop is CASSLEGLVSTDTQYF. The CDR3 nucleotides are TGCGCCAGCAGCTTGGAGGGACTAGTAAGCACAGATACGCAGTATTTT.

CDR3 residues: CAISEVSGNTEAFF. The CDR3 DNA reads TGTGCCATCAGTGAAGTCTCGGGGAACACTGAAGCTTTCTTT. The rearrangement joins TRBV10-3 to TRBJ1-1, with no clear D. V was trimmed by 3 bases and J by 1 base, leaving 9 bases between them. The CDR3 totals 14 residues. Germline CDR1 is ENHRY and CDR2 is SYGVKD.

The CDR3 sequence: CATSRGWGASYEQYF. The CDR3 nucleotides are TGTGCCACCAGCAGAGGTTGGGGAGCCTCCTACGAGCAGTACTTC. The chain is built from TRBV15 and TRBJ2-7; maybe TRBD2 (5 bases). There are 15 residues in the CDR3. The V end was cut by 1 base, the J end by 0 bases, with 10 bases between. Germline-derived CDR1 and CDR2 are LNHNV and YYDKDF (reference sequence).

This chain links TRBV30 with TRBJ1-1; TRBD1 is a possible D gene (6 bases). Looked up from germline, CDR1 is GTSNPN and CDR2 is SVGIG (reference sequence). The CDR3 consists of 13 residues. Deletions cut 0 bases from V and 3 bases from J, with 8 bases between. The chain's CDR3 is CAWSVRQDTEAFF. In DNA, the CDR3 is TGTGCCTGGAGTGTACGACAGGACACTGAAGCTTTCTTT.

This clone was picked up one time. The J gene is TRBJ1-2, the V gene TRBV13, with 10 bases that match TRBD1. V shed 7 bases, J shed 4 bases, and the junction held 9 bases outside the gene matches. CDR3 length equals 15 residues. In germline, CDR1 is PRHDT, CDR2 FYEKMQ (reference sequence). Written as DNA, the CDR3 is TGTGCCAGCACTGGGGACAGGGGTGTGAGCTATGGCTACACCTTC. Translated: CASTGDRGVSYGYTF.

Here the CDR3 reads CASSLGVGTGMDTIYF. CDR3 DNA sequence: TGTGCCAGCAGCTTAGGGGTCGGGACAGGGATGGACACCATATATTTT. The chain links TRBV7-2 to TRBJ1-3; 9 positions agree with TRBD1. The CDR3 has 16 residues. Losses at the gene ends were 1 base for V and 8 bases for J; bases not matched to a gene: 9. Germline V gene data show CDR1 as SGHTA and CDR2 as FQGNSA.

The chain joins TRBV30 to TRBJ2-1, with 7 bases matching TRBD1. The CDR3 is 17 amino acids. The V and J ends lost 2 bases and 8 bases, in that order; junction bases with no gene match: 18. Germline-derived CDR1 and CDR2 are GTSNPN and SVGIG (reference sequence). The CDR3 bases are TGTGCCTGGAGTCCCCGACAGGGCCTCCTCTACAGGGATGAGCAGTTCTTC. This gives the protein CAWSPRQGLLYRDEQFF.

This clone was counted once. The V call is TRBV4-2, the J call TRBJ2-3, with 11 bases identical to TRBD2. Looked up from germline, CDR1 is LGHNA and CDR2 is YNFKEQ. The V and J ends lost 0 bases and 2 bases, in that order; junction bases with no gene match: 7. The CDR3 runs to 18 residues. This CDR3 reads CASSQELAGVTSTDTQYF. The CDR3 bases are TGTGCCAGCAGCCAAGAACTAGCGGGAGTCACTTCCACAGATACGCAGTATTTT.

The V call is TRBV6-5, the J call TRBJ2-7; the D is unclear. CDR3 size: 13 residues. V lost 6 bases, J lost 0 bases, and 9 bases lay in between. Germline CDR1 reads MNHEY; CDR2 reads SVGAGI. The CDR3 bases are TGTGCCAGCAGGGCGGCTAGCTCCTACGAGCAGTACGTC. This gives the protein CASRAASSYEQYV.

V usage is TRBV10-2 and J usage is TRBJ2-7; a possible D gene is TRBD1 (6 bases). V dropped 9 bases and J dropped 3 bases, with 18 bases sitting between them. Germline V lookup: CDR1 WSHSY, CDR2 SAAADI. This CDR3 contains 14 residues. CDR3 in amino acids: CASSTGTLRYEQYF. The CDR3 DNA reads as TGCGCCAGTTCCACCGGGACACTTCGCTACGAGCAGTACTTC.

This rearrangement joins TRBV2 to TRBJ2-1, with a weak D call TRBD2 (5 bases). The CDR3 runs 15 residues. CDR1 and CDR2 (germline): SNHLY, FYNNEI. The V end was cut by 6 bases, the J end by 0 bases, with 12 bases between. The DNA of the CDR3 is TGTGCCAGCAGCCCCGGGCTAGCCTCCTACAATGAGCAGTTCTTC. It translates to CASSPGLASYNEQFF.

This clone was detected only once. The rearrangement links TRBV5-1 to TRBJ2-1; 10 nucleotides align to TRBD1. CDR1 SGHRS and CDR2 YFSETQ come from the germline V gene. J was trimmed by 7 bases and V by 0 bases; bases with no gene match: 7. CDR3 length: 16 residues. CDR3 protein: CASSLGDRGWANEQFF. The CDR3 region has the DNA TGCGCCAGCAGCTTGGGGGACAGGGGATGGGCAAATGAGCAGTTCTTC.

The CDR3 spells CASSQGPTNGYTF. The CDR3 bases are TGCGCCAGCAGCCAAGGGCCCACTAATGGCTACACCTTC. The chain is built from TRBV4-1 and TRBJ1-2; D is uncertain. Trimming left V 1 base short and J 6 bases short, with 9 bases between. Germline lookup yields CDR1 MGHRA and CDR2 YSYEKL. The CDR3 is 13 residues long.

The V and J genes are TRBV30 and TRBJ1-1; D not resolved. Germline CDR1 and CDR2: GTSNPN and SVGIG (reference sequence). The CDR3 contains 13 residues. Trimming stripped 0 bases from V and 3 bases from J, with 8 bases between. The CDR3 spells CAWSVPDYTEAFF. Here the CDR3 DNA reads TGTGCCTGGAGTGTACCGGACTACACTGAAGCTTTCTTT.

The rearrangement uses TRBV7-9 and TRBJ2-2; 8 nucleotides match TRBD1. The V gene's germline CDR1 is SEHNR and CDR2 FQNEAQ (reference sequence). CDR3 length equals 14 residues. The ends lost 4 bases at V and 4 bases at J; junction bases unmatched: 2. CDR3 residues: CASSYTGGTGELFF. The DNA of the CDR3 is TGTGCCAGCAGCTACACAGGGGGCACCGGGGAGCTGTTTTTT.